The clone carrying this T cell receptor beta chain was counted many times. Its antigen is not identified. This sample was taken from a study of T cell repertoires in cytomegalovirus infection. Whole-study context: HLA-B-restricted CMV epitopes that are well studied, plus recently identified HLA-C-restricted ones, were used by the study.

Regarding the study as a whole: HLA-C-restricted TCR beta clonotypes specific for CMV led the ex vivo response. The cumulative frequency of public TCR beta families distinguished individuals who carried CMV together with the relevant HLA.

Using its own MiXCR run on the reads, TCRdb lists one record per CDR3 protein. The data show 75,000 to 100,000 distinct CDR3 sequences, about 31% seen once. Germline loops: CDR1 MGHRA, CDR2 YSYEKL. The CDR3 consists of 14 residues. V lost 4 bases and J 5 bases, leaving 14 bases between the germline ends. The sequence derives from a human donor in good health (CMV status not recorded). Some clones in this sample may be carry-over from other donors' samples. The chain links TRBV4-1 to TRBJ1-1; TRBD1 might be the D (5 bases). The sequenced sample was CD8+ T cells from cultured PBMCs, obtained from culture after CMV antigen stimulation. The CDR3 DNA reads TGCGCCAGCAGCCTGGGTCAGGGCGGTACTGAAGCTTTCTTT. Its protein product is CASSLGQGGTEAFF.